This T cell receptor beta chain stems from a study of blood T cell repertoires in COVID-19. Profiling relied on immunoSEQ multiplex PCR, and the TCRdb table lists in-frame clones only, not all of them. This table holds approximately 25,000 clones, roughly four fifths found once. This clone was found once. This CDR3 is 15 amino acids long. Trimming took off 5 bases at V and 6 bases at J, with 16 bases between the two ends. Germline V gives CDR1 LNHDA, CDR2 SQIVND (reference sequence). This rearrangement joins TRBV19 to TRBJ2-2; D might be TRBD1 (6 bases). Input material: peripheral blood. The sequence was obtained from a human donor in a cohort sampled during active COVID-19. CDR3 coding DNA: TGTGCCAGTAGTCCCCCGACAGGTTTCGCCGGGGAGCTGTTTTTT. This encodes CASSPPTGFAGELFF.